This TCR beta chain emerged from a study of cytomegalovirus exposure and HLA in healthy donors. Study background: A subsequent analysis reported that the 100 to 150 validation repertoires were produced on the same platform that had also been used for the 600 to 800 first-cohort repertoires.

About this clone: Its antigen remains unknown.

Study-wide points: Investigators reported under 200 TCR beta chains as tied to cytomegalovirus.

The CDR3 totals 16 residues. The germline V gene has CDR1 LGHNA and CDR2 YNFKEQ. The V gene end was trimmed by 4 bases and the J gene end by 4 bases; junction bases not matched to a gene: 12. The table came from immunoSEQ multiplex PCR; TCRdb's copy has only in-frame clones and leaves some out. The table shows nearly 200,000 clones, with more than 65% occurring only once. The clonotype originates from a woman aged 25 to 39 in good health and CMV-seropositive. The chain combines TRBV4-2 with TRBJ2-5, with 7 bases fitting TRBD2. What was sequenced was PBMCs. CDR3 nucleotide sequence: TGTGCCAGCAGCCCCGTTGGCGGGGGTGGAATAGAGACCCAGTACTTC. Its translation is CASSPVGGGGIETQYF.